Shown below are 16 T cell receptor beta chains from a single sample sequenced in a study of T cell repertoires in cytomegalovirus infection (dated by TCRdb to about 2019). These receptors' antigens are unknown. For sequencing, an Illumina HiSeq 1500 was employed. TCRdb reanalyzed the raw reads on its own, using fastp at Q25 for trimming and MiXCR for clone calling, and kept in-frame beta chains. Under each unique CDR3 protein, matching rows form one entry showing the most common genes and DNA. This sample gives around 750,000 distinct CDR3 sequences in total; 30% to 35% of them show up just once. The ten largest make up approximately 13% of the sample. The sample's treatment or condition, from its label and the paper: in vitro stimulation with specific CMV peptide epitopes to enrich CMV-specific T cells. Source: cultured CD8+ T cells from PBMCs, taken from culture after CMV antigen stimulation. The receptors were sampled from a human donor in good health (CMV status not recorded). Some clones in this sample may be carry-over from other donors' samples.

In its sample, this clonotype was seen a few times. The genes are TRBV7-2 and TRBJ1-6; 7 nucleotides line up with TRBD1. With 6 bases clipped from V and 7 bases from J, the junction kept 12 bases outside the gene matches. Per the germline V gene, CDR1 is SGHTA and CDR2 is FQGNSA. The CDR3 totals 16 residues. The CDR3 reads CASRGHRGEQNSPLHF. Here the CDR3 DNA reads TGTGCCAGCAGGGGCCACAGGGGTGAACAGAATTCACCCCTCCACTTT.

Points on this clonotype: A read error may account for a junction end that differs from germline. The chain recombines TRBV12-5 with TRBJ2-7; TRBD1 aligns across 9 bases. Germline V gives CDR1 LGHNT, CDR2 FRNRAP. The CDR3 sequence is 16 residues long. Written as DNA, the CDR3 is TGTACTAGTGGTTTGATCCCCGGGACAGGGTCCTACGAGCAGTACTTC. Amino acid sequence: CTSGLIPGTGSYEQYF.

This clonotype was seen more than once but under ten times. CDR3 in amino acids: CASSYVRKNTGELFF. In DNA, the CDR3 is TGTGCCAGCAGTTACGTTCGGAAAAACACCGGGGAGCTGTTTTTT. This chain connects TRBV6-6 to TRBJ2-2; D remains unclear. CDR1 and CDR2 (germline): MNHNY, SVGAGI (reference sequence). Trimming pared 2 bases from V and 2 bases from J, leaving 9 bases between. The CDR3 length is 15 residues.

The chain couples TRBV12-5 to TRBJ1-1; TRBD1 is a possible D gene (6 bases). The length of the CDR3 is 16 residues. V was shortened by 3 bases and J by 0 bases, with 14 bases between the two germline ends. Germline CDR1 reads LGHNT; CDR2 reads FRNRAP. CDR3 amino acids: CASGFGTGHLNTEAFF. CDR3 DNA: TGTGCTAGTGGTTTCGGAACGGGACACCTGAACACTGAAGCTTTCTTT.

This clonotype has ten or more counts. The rearrangement joins TRBV7-8 to TRBJ2-1; D ambiguous. From germline, CDR1 is SGHVS and CDR2 FQNEAQ. V was shortened by 4 bases and J by 2 bases, with 15 bases between the two germline ends. The CDR3 sequence is 16 residues long. DNA for the CDR3: TGTGCCAGCAGCTCCGTCACGCAAGGCACCTACAATGAGCAGTTCTTC. This sequence encodes CASSSVTQGTYNEQFF.

The V and J genes are TRBV14 and TRBJ2-7, with a possible D match to TRBD1 (6 bases). The germline gives CDR1 SGHDN, CDR2 FVKESK. Trimming took 1 base from V and 10 from J, leaving 11 bases between them. CDR3 length: 12 amino acids. This chain's CDR3 is CASSQGRGVQYV. In DNA form, the CDR3 reads TGTGCCAGCAGCCAAGGCAGGGGAGTACAGTACGTC.

This chain connects TRBV27 to TRBJ2-1; no clear D. This CDR3 has 12 amino acids. Germline CDR1 MNHEY, CDR2 SMNVEV (reference sequence). Trimming cost V 5 bases and J 5 bases, with 7 bases left between them. CDR3 DNA: TGTGCCAGCAGTGCTTCCCACAATGAGCAGTTCTTC. Translated, it gives CASSASHNEQFF.

This clonotype appeared many times. The chain is built from TRBV7-8 and TRBJ2-4; 8 bases map to TRBD1. Germline loops: CDR1 SGHVS, CDR2 FQNEAQ. The length of the CDR3 is 14 residues. V was pared by 3 bases and J by 8 bases, with 6 bases of the junction left unmatched. CDR3 in amino acids: CASSLDREWDIQYF. CDR3 coding DNA: TGTGCCAGCAGCTTGGACAGGGAGTGGGACATTCAGTACTTC.

Points on this clonotype: The junction shows a germline mismatch at one end, possibly a read error. This chain links TRBV13 with TRBJ2-3; 10 nucleotides agree with TRBD2. This CDR3 is built from 17 residues. The V gene's germline CDR1 is PRHDT and CDR2 FYEKMQ (reference sequence). Written as DNA, the CDR3 is TGTGTCAGCAGCTTAGAAGCGGGGGGGCCTGGCACAGATACGCAGTATTTT. Translation: CVSSLEAGGPGTDTQYF.

This clonotype came up many times. The rearrangement links TRBV7-8 to TRBJ2-3; 8 nucleotides match TRBD2. The CDR3 consists of 16 residues. Germline CDR1 SGHVS, CDR2 FQNEAQ. V was pared by 1 base and J by 7 bases, with 10 bases of the junction left unmatched. The CDR3 DNA reads as TGTGCCAGCAGCTTAGAGGCGGGGGGCTCTAGTCATACGCAGTATTTT. This codes for CASSLEAGGSSHTQYF.

This clonotype has a count of ten or more. The chain couples TRBV5-4 to TRBJ2-3; maybe TRBD1 (6 bases). The CDR3 runs to 17 residues. V lost 2 bases, J lost 1 base, and 17 bases lay in between. Looked up from germline, CDR1 is SGHNT and CDR2 is YYREEE (reference sequence). CDR3 sequence: CASSLYYTGSGTDTQYF. CDR3 bases: TGTGCCAGCAGCTTATACTACACAGGGTCTGGCACAGATACGCAGTATTTT.

About this clonotype: A much larger clone differs from this one at a single base, so this may be a read error. The rearrangement uses TRBV6-5 and TRBJ2-3; the match to TRBD2 covers 11 bases. The CDR3 length is 18 residues. Germline V CDR1 and CDR2: MNHEY, SVGAGI. DNA of the CDR3: TGTGCCAGCAGTTACGGTGATAGCGGGGGGGCTAGCACAGATACGCACTATTTT. Residues: CASSYGDSGGASTDTHYF.

The chain has TRBV6-1 and TRBJ2-1, with D possibly being TRBD1 (5 bases). Germline V lookup: CDR1 MNHNS, CDR2 SASEGT. This CDR3 has 13 residues. CDR3 in DNA: TGTGGATTGAACGTGGACAACTACAATGAGCAGTTCTTC. Translation gives CGLNVDNYNEQFF.

With regard to this clonotype: Just one base apart from a much larger clone, this may be a read error. The chain links TRBV7-8 to TRBJ2-7; the D is unclear. The CDR3 totals 14 residues. In germline, CDR1 is SGHVS, CDR2 FQNEAQ. The CDR3 loop reads CTSTSKVSSYEQYF. CDR3 DNA: TGTACCAGCACTTCTAAAGTGAGCTCCTACGAGCAGTACTTC.

Concerning this clonotype itself: With a much larger clone just one base away, this may be a read error. The chain employs TRBV7-8 and TRBJ1-1, with TRBD1 identical over 7 bases. The CDR3 covers 19 residues. The V gene end was trimmed by 4 bases and the J gene end by 0 bases; junction bases not matched to a gene: 17. Germline CDR1 and CDR2: SGHVS and FQNEAQ. CDR3 residues: CASSSLGTYDRAVNTEAFF. The DNA for the CDR3 is TGTGCCAGCAGCTCCCTGGGGACCTATGACAGGGCGGTGAACACTGAAGCTTTCTTT.

This clonotype has only a few counts. The V and J genes are TRBV7-9 and TRBJ2-5, with TRBD1 identical over 8 bases. V shed 5 bases, J shed 4 bases, and the junction held 9 bases outside the gene matches. This CDR3 contains 15 residues. Looked up from germline, CDR1 is SEHNR and CDR2 is FQNEAQ (reference sequence). CDR3 sequence reads: CASSGQGAVGETQYF. The DNA of the CDR3 is TGTGCCAGCAGCGGGCAGGGGGCGGTAGGAGAGACCCAGTACTTC.